This T cell receptor beta chain was sequenced for a study of blood T cell repertoires in COVID-19. Overall study context: From T cells, B-cell-depleted T cells, or PBMCs came the material, which was cDNA or gDNA.

Germline trimming cut 0 bases from V and 2 bases from J; bases unmatched to any gene: 3. This CDR3 is 15 amino acids long. Germline CDR1 and CDR2: LNHNV and YYDKDF (reference sequence). Per the original data handling: Estimates of nucleated cell counts were drawn from the amplification of reference gene primers. The assay was immunoSEQ multiplex PCR, and TCRdb's table has in-frame clones only and misses some. D and trimming come from the DNA, and the V and J calls and clone size come from that table. Altogether more than 85,000 clones are present, roughly 90% being singletons, with the ten largest covering around 6.5%.

The sequence was collected from a woman aged 60 to 75 with acute or convalescent COVID-19. Sequencing was carried out using peripheral blood. The V gene is TRBV15, the J gene TRBJ2-7; 8 positions agree with TRBD2. CDR3 in amino acids: CATSRDDSGTYEQYV. CDR3 DNA: TGTGCCACCAGCAGAGATGATAGCGGGACCTACGAGCAGTACGTC.